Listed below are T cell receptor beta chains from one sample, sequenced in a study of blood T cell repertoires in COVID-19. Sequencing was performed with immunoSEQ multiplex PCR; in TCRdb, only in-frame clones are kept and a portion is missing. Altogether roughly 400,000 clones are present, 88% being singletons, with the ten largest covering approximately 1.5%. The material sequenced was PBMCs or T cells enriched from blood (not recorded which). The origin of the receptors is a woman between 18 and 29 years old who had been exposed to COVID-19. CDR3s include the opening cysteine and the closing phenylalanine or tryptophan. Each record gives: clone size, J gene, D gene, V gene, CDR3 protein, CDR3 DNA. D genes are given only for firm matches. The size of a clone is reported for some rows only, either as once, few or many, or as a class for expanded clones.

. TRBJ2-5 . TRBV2 CASRGDSQETQYF TGTGCCAGCAGGGGGGACTCCCAAGAGACCCAGTACTTC
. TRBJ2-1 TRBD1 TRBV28 CASSLYTGEEQFF TGTGCCAGCAGTTTATACACAGGGGAGGAGCAGTTCTTC
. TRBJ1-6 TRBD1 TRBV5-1 CASSLITGENSPLHF TGCGCCAGCAGCTTGATAACAGGGGAAAATTCACCCCTCCACTTT
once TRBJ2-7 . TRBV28 CASKGGAAVYEQYF TGTGCCAGCAAAGGAGGCGCGGCGGTCTACGAGCAGTACTTC
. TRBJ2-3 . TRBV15 CATSRESLGGDTQYF TGTGCCACCAGCAGAGAAAGTCTTGGCGGAGATACGCAGTATTTT
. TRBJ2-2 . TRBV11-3 CASSLGTALNTGELFF TGTGCCAGCAGCTTAGGGACAGCCCTAAACACCGGGGAGCTGTTTTTT
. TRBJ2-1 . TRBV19 CASRNRESSYNEQFF TGTGCCAGCAGAAACAGGGAGAGCTCCTACAATGAGCAGTTCTTC
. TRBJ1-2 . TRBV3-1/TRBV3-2 CASSQDHRAFYGYTF TGTGCCAGCAGCCAAGATCACAGGGCCTTCTATGGCTACACCTTC
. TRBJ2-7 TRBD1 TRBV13 CASSLSPATGGAEQYF TGTGCCAGCAGCTTAAGCCCCGCGACAGGGGGCGCCGAGCAGTACTTC
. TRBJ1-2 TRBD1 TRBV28 CASMRPGGGYTF TGTGCCAGCATGAGGCCAGGGGGGGGCTACACCTTC
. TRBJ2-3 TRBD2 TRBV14 CASSQALAVGTDTQYF TGTGCCAGCAGCCAAGCACTAGCGGTAGGCACAGATACGCAGTATTTT
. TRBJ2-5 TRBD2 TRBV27 CASSGTSITETQYF TGTGCCAGCAGCGGGACTAGTATCACAGAGACCCAGTACTTC
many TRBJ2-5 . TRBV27 CASSLVDSQETQYF TGTGCCAGCAGTTTGGTGGACAGCCAAGAGACCCAGTACTTC
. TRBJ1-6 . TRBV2 CASTGTPDSPLHF TGTGCCAGTACCGGGACACCTGATTCACCCCTCCACTTT
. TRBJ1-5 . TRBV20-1 CSARGHQPQHF TGCAGTGCTAGGGGGCATCAGCCCCAGCATTTT
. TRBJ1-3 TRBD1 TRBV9 CASSVGPGGSGNTIYF TGTGCCAGCAGCGTAGGCCCAGGGGGCTCTGGAAACACCATATATTTT
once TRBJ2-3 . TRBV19 CASSWRVSGDTQYF TGTGCCAGTTCTTGGCGGGTTTCGGGAGATACGCAGTATTTT
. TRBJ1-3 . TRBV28 CASSLTGGSGNTIYF TGTGCCAGCAGTTTGACGGGGGGATCTGGAAACACCATATATTTT
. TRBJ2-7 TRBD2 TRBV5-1 CASSSPGLAGDEQYF TGCGCCAGCAGCTCACCGGGACTAGCGGGAGACGAGCAGTACTTC
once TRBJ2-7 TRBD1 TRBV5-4 CASSLSADRVDEQYF TGTGCCAGCAGCTTATCCGCGGACAGGGTGGACGAGCAGTACTTC
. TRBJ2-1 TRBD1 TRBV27 CASSDRAYNEQFF TGTGCCAGCAGTGACAGGGCTTACAATGAGCAGTTCTTC
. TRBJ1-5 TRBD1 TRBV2 CASQQGGNQPQHF TGTGCCAGCCAACAGGGGGGGAATCAGCCCCAGCATTTT
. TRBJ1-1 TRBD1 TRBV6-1 CASSEGTGLVAFF TGTGCCAGCAGTGAGGGGACAGGCCTGGTAGCTTTCTTT
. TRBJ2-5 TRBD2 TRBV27 CASRRGGEGETQYF TGTGCCAGCAGGAGGGGAGGGGAGGGAGAGACCCAGTACTTC
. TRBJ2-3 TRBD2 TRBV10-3 CAISESLAGGEDTQYF TGTGCCATCAGTGAGTCCTTAGCGGGAGGGGAAGATACGCAGTATTTT
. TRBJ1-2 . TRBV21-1 CASSRLRQAPSPVYGYTF TGTGCCAGCAGCAGACTAAGACAGGCCCCCAGTCCTGTATATGGCTACACCTTC
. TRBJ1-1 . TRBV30 CAWRGEGLGNTEAFF TGTGCCTGGAGGGGGGAGGGGCTGGGGAACACTGAAGCTTTCTTT
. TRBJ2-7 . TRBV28 CASSLQFYEQYF TGTGCCAGCAGTTTACAATTCTACGAGCAGTACTTC
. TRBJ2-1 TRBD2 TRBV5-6 CASSPLTGTSGGNNEQFF TGTGCCAGCAGCCCACTTACGGGGACTAGCGGGGGGAACAATGAGCAGTTCTTC
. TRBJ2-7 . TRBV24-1 CATSGVGRDSSYEQYF TGTGCCACCAGTGGTGTGGGGCGGGATAGCTCCTACGAGCAGTACTTC
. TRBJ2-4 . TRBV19 CASSIGLAKNIQYF TGTGCCAGTAGTATAGGTCTAGCCAAAAACATTCAGTACTTC
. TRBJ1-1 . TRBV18 CASSAQYMNTEAFF TGTGCCAGCTCAGCCCAGTACATGAACACTGAAGCTTTCTTT
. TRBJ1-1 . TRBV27 CASSLRVEVTEAFF TGTGCCAGCAGTCTCAGGGTCGAAGTCACTGAAGCTTTCTTT
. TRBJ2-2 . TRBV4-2 CASSQEAGGNTGELFF TGTGCCAGCAGCCAAGAAGCTGGAGGGAACACCGGGGAGCTGTTTTTT
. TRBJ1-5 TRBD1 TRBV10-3 CAISGGQGVQPQHF TGTGCCATCAGTGGGGGACAGGGGGTTCAGCCCCAGCATTTT
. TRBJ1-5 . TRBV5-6 CASSLVNQPQHF TGTGCCAGCAGCTTGGTAAATCAGCCCCAGCATTTT
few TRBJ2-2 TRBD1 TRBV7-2 CASSSSGGSTGELFF TGTGCCAGCAGCTCTTCAGGGGGCTCCACCGGGGAGCTGTTTTTT
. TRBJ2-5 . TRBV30 CAWNFGLASETQYF TGTGCCTGGAATTTTGGCCTAGCGTCAGAGACCCAGTACTTC
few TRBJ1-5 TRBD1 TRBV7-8 CASSDDRGLASQHF TGTGCCAGCAGCGACGACAGGGGGCTCGCATCCCAGCATTTT
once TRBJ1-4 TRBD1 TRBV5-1 CASSLAGTGHEKLFF TGCGCCAGCAGCTTGGCCGGGACAGGTCATGAAAAACTGTTTTTT
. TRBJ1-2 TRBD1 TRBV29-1 CSARDRGEYGYTF TGCAGCGCCAGGGACAGGGGGGAGTATGGCTACACCTTC
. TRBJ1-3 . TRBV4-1 CASSQAGTGNTIYF TGCGCCAGCAGCCAAGCGGGAACTGGAAACACCATATATTTT
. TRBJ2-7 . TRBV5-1 CASSLVSDGGIPYEQYF TGCGCCAGCAGCTTGGTGTCCGACGGCGGCATACCCTACGAGCAGTACTTC
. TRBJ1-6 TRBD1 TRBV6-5 CASRRQGYDNSPLHF TGTGCCAGCAGACGACAGGGCTACGATAATTCACCCCTCCACTTT
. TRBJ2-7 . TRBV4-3 CASSQEGDTKSYEQYF TGCGCCAGCAGCCAAGAAGGGGATACAAAGAGTTACGAGCAGTACTTC
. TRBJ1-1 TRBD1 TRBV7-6 CASSPQGVSEAFF TGTGCCAGCAGCCCCCAGGGGGTTAGTGAAGCTTTCTTT
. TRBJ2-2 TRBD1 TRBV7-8 CASSSPDRGGTGELFF TGTGCCAGCAGCTCCCCGGACAGGGGGGGGACCGGGGAGCTGTTTTTT
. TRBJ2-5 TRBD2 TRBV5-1 CASSLGLAGGVQETQYF TGCGCCAGCAGCTTGGGACTAGCGGGAGGGGTACAAGAGACCCAGTACTTC
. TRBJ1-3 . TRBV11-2 CASSFGTSGNTIYF TGTGCCAGCAGCTTTGGCACCTCTGGAAACACCATATATTTT
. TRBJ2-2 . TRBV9 CASSSGGGAFLFF TGTGCCAGCAGCTCTGGAGGGGGGGCCTTTCTGTTTTTT
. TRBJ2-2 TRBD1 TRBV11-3 CASSSYTGTGNTGELFF TGTGCCAGCAGCTCTTACACCGGGACAGGGAACACCGGGGAGCTGTTTTTT
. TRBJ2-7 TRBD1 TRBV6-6 CASSYSRTGSSYEQYF TGTGCCAGCAGTTACTCCCGGACAGGGAGCTCCTACGAGCAGTACTTC